These T cell receptor beta chains were read from a single sample in a study of T cell repertoires in cytomegalovirus infection. MiXCR, run by TCRdb on the reads, gives a single entry per CDR3 protein. The data contain more than 400,000 distinct CDR3 sequences, less than 30% of them singletons. The sample taken for sequencing was PBMCs. All receptors derive from a human donor in good health (CMV status not recorded). Some clones in this sample may be carry-over from other donors' samples. Each CDR3 is given with its conserved first and last residue. A D gene is named only where the DNA matches it firmly. Size is omitted from some rows. Given values are once, few, many or a class for expanded clones.

TRBJ2-2 | few | - | TRBV7-2 | CASSFWTTNTGELFF | TGTGCCAGCAGCTTTTGGACTACGAACACCGGGGAGCTGTTTTTT
TRBJ1-1 | - | - | TRBV11-3 | CASSFEPLGKNTEAFF | TGTGCCAGCAGCTTTGAGCCACTTGGGAAGAACACTGAAGCTTTCTTT
TRBJ1-1 | many | - | TRBV7-6 | CASSARVNTEAFF | TGTGCCAGCAGCGCAAGGGTAAACACTGAAGCTTTCTTT
TRBJ1-1 | many | - | TRBV7-8 | CASSLVMGGSEAFF | TGTGCCAGCAGCTTAGTAATGGGGGGCTCTGAAGCTTTCTTT
TRBJ2-1 | - | - | TRBV18 | CASSPPQRAIPYNEQFF | TGTGCCAGCTCACCTCCCCAGCGGGCGATTCCCTACAATGAGCAGTTCTTC
TRBJ1-2 | few | - | TRBV7-6 | CASSPDMGYTF | TGTGCCAGCAGCCCCGACATGGGCTACACCTTC
TRBJ2-1 | few | TRBD2 | TRBV5-5 | CASSHVLAGASNEQFF | TGTGCCAGCAGCCATGTACTAGCGGGAGCTAGCAATGAGCAGTTCTTC
TRBJ2-1 | few | TRBD1 | TRBV12-3/TRBV12-4 | CASILSGTGGRNEQFF | TGTGCCAGCATCCTATCCGGGACAGGGGGCCGGAATGAGCAGTTCTTC
TRBJ2-6 | - | - | TRBV4-1 | CASSQWWTEDFSGANVLTF | TGCGCCAGCAGCCAATGGTGGACAGAGGATTTCTCTGGGGCCAACGTCCTGACTTTC
TRBJ1-5 | few | - | TRBV27 | CASSPTWDYSNQPQHF | TGTGCCAGCAGTCCCACGTGGGACTATAGCAATCAGCCCCAGCATTTT
TRBJ2-6 | - | - | TRBV27 | CASSLRVGRVSGANVLTF | TGTGCCAGCAGTCTGCGGGTCGGGCGAGTTTCTGGGGCCAACGTCCTGACTTTC
TRBJ2-1 | few | TRBD2 | TRBV7-2 | CASSFRPSGYNEQFF | TGTGCCAGCAGCTTTAGGCCTAGCGGTTACAATGAGCAGTTCTTC
TRBJ1-1 | few | - | TRBV6-5 | CASSSLLAEAFF | TGTGCCAGCAGTTCACTGTTGGCTGAAGCTTTCTTT
TRBJ2-3 | - | TRBD1 | TRBV5-6 | CASIINRGTVAGTDTQYF | TGTGCCAGCATCATAAATCGAGGGACAGTCGCGGGCACAGATACGCAGTATTTT
TRBJ2-2 | many | - | TRBV7-8 | CASSLDPGVHTGELFF | TGTGCCAGCAGCTTAGATCCAGGGGTCCACACCGGGGAGCTGTTTTTT
TRBJ2-3 | many | - | TRBV11-2 | CASSLGTSSTDTQYF | TGTGCCAGCAGCTTAGGTACTTCTAGCACAGATACGCAGTATTTT
TRBJ2-1 | few | TRBD1 | TRBV7-9 | CASSPSPTGETEQFF | TGTGCCAGCAGCCCCTCACCTACAGGGGAGACTGAGCAGTTCTTC
TRBJ1-2 | - | TRBD1 | TRBV7-2 | CASSFDREYGYTF | TGTGCCAGCAGCTTTGACAGGGAATATGGCTACACCTTC
TRBJ1-1 | - | - | TRBV7-9 | CASSFLTGIGTEAFF | TGTGCCAGCAGCTTCCTTACAGGGATAGGTACTGAAGCTTTCTTT
TRBJ2-3 | - | TRBD2 | TRBV29-1 | CSGQRGLATRTDTQYF | TGCAGCGGACAACGGGGACTAGCGACCCGCACAGATACGCAGTATTTT
TRBJ2-3 | - | TRBD2 | TRBV19 | CASSITSGSTDTQYF | TGTGCCAGTAGTATTACTAGCGGGAGCACAGATACGCAGTATTTT
TRBJ2-7 | few | - | TRBV19 | CASSTTQGLNYEQYF | TGTGCCAGTAGTACCACCCAGGGGCTGAACTACGAGCAGTACTTC
TRBJ2-7 | - | - | TRBV20-1 | CSAPYMEQYF | TGCAGTGCTCCCTATATGGAGCAGTACTTC